What follows are 21 T cell receptor beta chains derived from one specimen sequenced in a study of early T cells in non-severe SARS-CoV-2 infection. TCRdb reprocessed the 5' RACE reads via MiXCR and lists one record per CDR3 protein. The table has about 24,000 distinct CDR3 sequences, about 3.7% seen once. The sample comprised whole blood. All receptors derive from an adult who was a healthcare worker with PCR-confirmed SARS-CoV-2 infection or an uninfected control (not recorded which).

A remark on this clonotype: A much larger clonotype is one base distant, so this may be a read error. The chain carries TRBV28 and TRBJ2-3, with TRBD2 as a possible D gene (6 bases). The CDR3 consists of 13 residues. The V end lost 11 bases, the J end lost 2 bases, and 14 bases lay between the germline ends. The germline V gene encodes CDR1 MDHEN and CDR2 SYDVKM. The CDR3 region has the DNA TGTGCCGGAGGGTGGGGGATCACAGATACGCAGTATTTT. Protein: CAGGWGITDTQYF.

This clonotype occurred many times. This chain joins TRBV30 and TRBJ2-7, with a possible D match to TRBD1 (6 bases). The V end lost 0 bases, the J end lost 2 bases, and 17 bases lay between the germline ends. This CDR3 has 16 residues. Germline V CDR1 and CDR2: GTSNPN, SVGIG (reference sequence). This CDR3 reads CAWSVVGQLRPYEQYF. The CDR3 coding sequence is TGTGCCTGGAGTGTAGTCGGACAGCTCCGACCCTACGAGCAGTACTTC.

This clonotype was seen at least ten times. The chain employs TRBV7-2 and TRBJ1-2; TRBD1 matches 7 bases. Trimming took 5 bases from V and 4 from J; bases not matched to a gene: 7. The CDR3 consists of 14 residues. In germline, CDR1 is SGHTA, CDR2 FQGNSA. The CDR3 region is CASSIDRAFYGYTF. DNA for the CDR3: TGTGCCAGCAGCATCGACAGGGCCTTCTATGGCTACACCTTC.

This clonotype was counted many times. The rearrangement links TRBV3-1 to TRBJ2-5; 7 bases fit TRBD1. Trimming took 4 bases from V and 4 from J; bases not matched to a gene: 6. The CDR3 is 14 amino acids. Germline values: CDR1 LGHDT, CDR2 YNNKEL (reference sequence). CDR3 sequence: CASSPDRVRETQYF. Written as DNA, the CDR3 is TGTGCCAGCAGCCCCGACAGGGTACGAGAGACCCAGTACTTC.

This clonotype was recorded at least ten times. V and J are TRBV5-4 and TRBJ1-2; D might be TRBD1 (6 bases). Per germline, CDR1 SGHNT and CDR2 YYREEE (reference sequence). The CDR3 runs to 13 residues. V was shortened by 7 bases and J by 6 bases, with 16 bases between the two germline ends. The CDR3 loop reads CASSGGAGNGYTF. The CDR3 nucleotides read TGTGCCAGCTCGGGGGGCGCGGGTAATGGCTACACCTTC.

This clonotype was seen many times. V gene TRBV20-1 combines with J gene TRBJ1-1; D not certain. CDR3 length: 14 residues. The V end was cut by 6 bases, the J end by 0 bases, with 14 bases between. Germline-derived CDR1 and CDR2 are DFQATT and SNEGSKA (reference sequence). CDR3 sequence reads: CSAPFTFMNTEAFF. In DNA form, the CDR3 reads TGCAGTGCCCCTTTTACTTTCATGAACACTGAAGCTTTCTTT.

The gene calls are TRBV7-2 and TRBJ1-6; D is ambiguous. Trimming pared 1 base from V and 0 bases from J, leaving 10 bases between. The CDR3 runs 17 residues. Germline CDR1 reads SGHTA; CDR2 reads FQGNSA. DNA of the CDR3: TGTGCCAGCAGCTTAGGGAGAGGGAGCTCCTATAATTCACCCCTCCACTTT. Protein sequence: CASSLGRGSSYNSPLHF.

This clonotype counts as medium-sized. The chain recombines TRBV12-3 or TRBV12-4 with TRBJ2-7, with D possibly called TRBD1 or TRBD2 (5 bases each). This CDR3 comprises 12 residues. V lost 5 bases, J lost 6 bases, and 11 bases lay in between. CDR3 region: CASSPGAVEQYF. CDR3 in DNA: TGTGCCAGCAGTCCCGGGGCGGTCGAGCAGTACTTC.

The sample holds many counts of this clonotype. The rearrangement joins TRBV19 to TRBJ1-5; TRBD1 agrees at 7 bases. Germline values: CDR1 LNHDA, CDR2 SQIVND (reference sequence). This CDR3 contains 14 residues. V shed 9 bases, J shed 0 bases, and the junction held 5 bases outside the gene matches. CDR3 coding DNA: TGTGCCAGCAGGGGGAGTTATAGCAATCAGCCCCAGCATTTT. It translates to CASRGSYSNQPQHF.

In this sample, this clonotype turned up a few times. The chain links TRBV6-5 to TRBJ2-1, with TRBD2 matching over 8 bases. The J segment lost 0 bases and the V segment lost 5 bases, leaving 6 bases of the junction unmatched. Germline CDR1 is MNHEY and CDR2 is SVGAGI. The CDR3 consists of 16 residues. CDR3 sequence: CASSRPRGGSYNEQFF. The CDR3 nucleotides are TGTGCCAGCAGTCGCCCCCGGGGGGGCTCCTACAATGAGCAGTTCTTC.

This clonotype was detected many times. This chain joins TRBV5-1 and TRBJ2-1; the match to TRBD2 covers 11 bases. CDR3 size: 15 residues. Germline CDR1 reads SGHRS; CDR2 reads YFSETQ. V trimming: 2 bases; J trimming: 6 bases; junction bases outside the gene matches: 4. CDR3 region: CASSFSGGAPNEQFF. The DNA of the CDR3 is TGCGCCAGCAGCTTTAGCGGGGGGGCCCCCAATGAGCAGTTCTTC. Filled out from reference TRBV5-1 and TRBJ2-1, the complete variable domain reads KAGVTQTPRYLIKTRGQQVTLSCSPISGHRSVSWYQQTPGQGLQFLFEYFSETQRNKGNFPGRFSGRQFSNSRSEMNVSTLELGDSALYLCASSFSGGAPNEQFFGPGTRLTVL.

The J gene is TRBJ2-1, the V gene TRBV11-2, with 9 bases fitting TRBD2. The CDR3 is made up of 16 amino acids. Looked up from germline, CDR1 is SGHAT and CDR2 is FQNNGV. Unmatched junction bases numbered 11, after V lost 5 bases and J lost 6 bases. CDR3 loop: CASSREAGGFSNEQFF. The CDR3 bases are TGTGCCAGCAGCCGAGAAGCGGGAGGTTTCTCCAATGAGCAGTTCTTC.

This clonotype has at least ten counts. The V and J genes are TRBV5-4 and TRBJ1-5; D uncertain. The V and J ends lost 2 bases and 3 bases respectively, with 6 bases between them. The CDR3 runs 13 residues. CDR1 is SGHNT, CDR2 YYREEE, per germline (reference sequence). CDR3 coding DNA: TGTGCCAGCAGCTTACACCCCAATCAGCCCCAGCATTTT. This translates into CASSLHPNQPQHF. The variable domain in full, with the rest retrieved from reference TRBV5-4 and TRBJ1-5, is ETGVTQSPTHLIKTRGQQVTLRCSSQSGHNTVSWYQQALGQGPQFIFQYYREEENGRGNFPPRFSGLQFPNYSSELNVNALELDDSALYLCASSLHPNQPQHFGDGTRLSIL.

This clonotype was detected ten times or more. V is TRBV11-2 and J is TRBJ2-5; 10 bases are a match to TRBD2. The CDR3 has 14 amino acids. V lost 5 bases, J lost 5 bases, and 5 bases stayed unmatched. Germline CDR1 SGHAT, CDR2 FQNNGV. CDR3 protein: CASSLERGGETQYF. DNA for the CDR3: TGTGCCAGCAGCCTCGAGCGGGGGGGCGAGACCCAGTACTTC.

In this sample, this clonotype turned up a few times. V and J are TRBV28 and TRBJ2-5; no firm D call. The CDR3 consists of 13 residues. Per germline, CDR1 MDHEN and CDR2 SYDVKM. V lost 3 bases and J lost 1, with 6 bases in between. Here the CDR3 DNA reads TGTGCCAGCAGTTTGGTCGCCCAAGAGACCCAGTACTTC. Translation: CASSLVAQETQYF.

This clonotype was seen at least ten times. The chain employs TRBV20-1 and TRBJ1-5; 11 bases fit TRBD1. The CDR3 has 16 residues. Trimming at V came to 1 base and at J to 7 bases, leaving 9 bases not matched to a gene. CDR1 is DFQATT and CDR2 is SNEGSKA in the germline V gene (reference sequence). The CDR3 DNA is TGCAGTGCTAGAGCTCGGGCCGGGACAGGGGGACAGCCCCAGCATTTT. Its protein is CSARARAGTGGQPQHF.

The sample holds a few counts of this clonotype. DNA of the CDR3: TGCAGCGTTGAAGACGGTCAGGGCTACACAGATACGCAGTATTTT. It encodes CSVEDGQGYTDTQYF. The V gene is TRBV29-1, the J gene TRBJ2-3; possible D gene TRBD1, 5 bases. CDR1 and CDR2 from the germline V gene are SQVTM and ANQGSEA. There are 15 residues in the CDR3. Trimming took 0 bases from V and 2 from J, leaving 12 bases between them.

This clonotype was counted ten times or more. The chain employs TRBV30 and TRBJ1-1, with D possibly TRBD1 on 6 matching bases. CDR1 GTSNPN and CDR2 SVGIG come from the germline V gene (reference sequence). Deletions cut 4 bases from V and 8 bases from J, with 11 bases between. The CDR3 runs 11 residues. The DNA of the CDR3 is TGTGCCTGGACCCCGAGGGGGGAAGCTTTCTTT. It translates to CAWTPRGEAFF.

This clonotype was picked up many times. The chain employs TRBV29-1 and TRBJ1-2, with D hard to call. Germline loops: CDR1 SQVTM, CDR2 ANQGSEA. The germline V and J ends were trimmed by 7 bases and 7 bases, with 19 bases remaining between them. The CDR3 covers 13 residues. The CDR3 sequence is CSGRTVAGRGYTF. CDR3 in DNA: TGCAGCGGACGGACGGTAGCCGGGCGTGGCTACACCTTC.

J is TRBJ2-7 and V is TRBV3-1, with a possible D match to TRBD1 (5 bases). V was clipped by 4 bases and J by 4 bases, with 11 bases between them. The CDR3 covers 13 residues. Per the germline V gene, CDR1 is LGHDT and CDR2 is YNNKEL (reference sequence). The CDR3 bases are TGTGCCAGCAGCCTCCAGGGTTCGTACGAGCAGTACTTC. Residues: CASSLQGSYEQYF.

This clonotype came up a few times. The genes are TRBV9 and TRBJ2-7; D remains unclear. Germline V gives CDR1 SGDLS, CDR2 YYNGEE. Deletions cut 0 bases from V and 6 bases from J, with 13 bases between. The CDR3 runs 14 residues. CDR3 in amino acids: CASSVGWGYGEQYF. In nucleotides, the CDR3 is TGTGCCAGCAGCGTAGGTTGGGGTTACGGCGAGCAGTACTTC.